Sequencing of this T cell receptor (beta chain) was carried out in a study of long-term antiretroviral therapy in people with HIV. Each participant with HIV received care in the United States. Samples held about 0.85-11 million cryopreserved PBMC before DNA extraction. CDR3 length: 13 residues. The V end was cut by 7 bases, the J end by 11 bases, with 17 bases between. CDR1 is SGHAT, CDR2 FQNNGV, per germline. Running of the v3.0 immunoSEQ assay took place at survey level. Libraries were prepared by immunoSEQ multiplex PCR; TCRdb keeps only in-frame clonotypes and omits some of them. The sample has roughly 20,000 clones; around 86% are singletons.

The origin of this receptor is a man aged 35-49 years with HIV. This material consisted of unsorted PBMCs, taken 0.5 years after starting antiretroviral therapy. The rearrangement uses TRBV11-2 and TRBJ2-2, with D perhaps matching TRBD2 (7 bases). Here the CDR3 reads CASKRAGAPELFF. The CDR3 DNA is TGTGCCAGCAAGAGGGCGGGGGCCCCCGAGCTGTTTTTT.